The clone carrying this TCR beta chain was counted a few times. Its antigen is unknown. The V and J ends lost 0 bases and 0 bases respectively, with 2 bases between them. The germline V gene encodes CDR1 DFQATT and CDR2 SNEGSKA (reference sequence). There are 13 residues in the CDR3. Unique molecular identifiers featured in each of the TCR beta cDNA libraries. One entry per CDR3 protein results from TCRdb running MiXCR on the PCR reads. Seen here are roughly 700,000 distinct CDR3 sequences, just under 30% observed once, and the top ten hold 0.5% to 0.6%. These data originate in a study of post-analysis software for immune sequencing data. Study-level background: There were relapsing-remitting, secondary progressive and progressive-relapsing multiple sclerosis among the disease courses included.

General study findings and limits: When compared against controls, multiple sclerosis patients showed significantly lower normalized Chao1 diversity. TRBV segments more frequent in patients than in controls numbered several and included TRBV5-6, TRBV5-1 and TRBV20-1.

The TCR originated in a girl between 5 and 17 years old with multiple sclerosis. Sequencing used blood. The chain combines TRBV20-1 with TRBJ1-4, with D hard to call. The CDR3 DNA is TGCAGTGCTAGAGATACAACTAATGAAAAACTGTTTTTT. Amino acids: CSARDTTNEKLFF.